In this sample, the clone carrying this TCR beta chain turned up once. The antigen is undetermined. Selected positively for CCR7 and CD45RO-negative, naive CD8 cells excluded terminally differentiated effector memory CD45RA+ cells. The donor population consisted of healthy HIV-negative adults with no recent acute infections or vaccinations. This specimen belongs to a study of shared clonotypes between healthy human individuals. Study observations and caveats: Only blood samples were collected, and tissue repertoires likely differ. A limitation of the genetic and exposure-history diversity represented arose from few donors. Among non-shared clonotypes, generation probabilities were lower than among those shared by all four donors.

Libraries were prepared by immunoSEQ multiplex PCR; TCRdb keeps only in-frame clonotypes and omits some of them. The repertoire includes millions of clones, about 95% of them detected once, and 0.85% to 1.2% sits in the top ten. The CDR3 runs to 16 residues. Germline loops: CDR1 MGHDK, CDR2 SYGVNS. Sequencing was done on a sample of naive CD8+ T cells sorted from blood. The clonotype originates from a man aged 18 to 29 in good health. The chain is built from TRBV25-1 and TRBJ2-5; 7 nucleotides match TRBD1. The J call is in doubt because the DNA end fits TRBJ2-7 better. Here the CDR3 DNA reads TGTGCCAGCAGTGAATTCGCCGGGACAGACAACTACGAGCAGTACTTC. This sequence encodes CASSEFAGTDNYEQYF.